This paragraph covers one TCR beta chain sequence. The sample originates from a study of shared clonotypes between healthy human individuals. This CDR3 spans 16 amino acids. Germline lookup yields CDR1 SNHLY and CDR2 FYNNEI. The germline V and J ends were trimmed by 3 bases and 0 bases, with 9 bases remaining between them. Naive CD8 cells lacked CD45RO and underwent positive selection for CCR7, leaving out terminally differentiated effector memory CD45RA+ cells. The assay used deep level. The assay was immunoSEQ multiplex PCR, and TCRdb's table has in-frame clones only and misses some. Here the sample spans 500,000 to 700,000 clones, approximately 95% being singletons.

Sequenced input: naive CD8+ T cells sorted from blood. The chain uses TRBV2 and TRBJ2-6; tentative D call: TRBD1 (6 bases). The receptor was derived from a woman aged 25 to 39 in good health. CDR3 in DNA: TGTGCCAGCAGTGAGTCACAGGGCTCTGGGGCCAACGTCCTGACTTTC. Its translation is CASSESQGSGANVLTF.